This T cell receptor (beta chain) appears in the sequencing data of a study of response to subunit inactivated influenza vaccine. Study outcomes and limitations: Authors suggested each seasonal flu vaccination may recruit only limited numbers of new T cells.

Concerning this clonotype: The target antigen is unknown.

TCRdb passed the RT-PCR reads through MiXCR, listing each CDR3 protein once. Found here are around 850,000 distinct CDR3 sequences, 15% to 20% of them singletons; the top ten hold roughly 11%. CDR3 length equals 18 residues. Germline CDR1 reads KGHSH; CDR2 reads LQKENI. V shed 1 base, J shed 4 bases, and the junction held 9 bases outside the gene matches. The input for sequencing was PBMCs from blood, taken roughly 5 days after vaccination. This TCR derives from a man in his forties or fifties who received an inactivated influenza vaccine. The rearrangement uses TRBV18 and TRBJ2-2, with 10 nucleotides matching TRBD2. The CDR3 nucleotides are TGTGCCAGCTCACCACTTTCTACTAGCGGGACTTTCACCGGGGAGCTGTTTTTT. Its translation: CASSPLSTSGTFTGELFF.